This TCR beta chain is from a study of blood T cell repertoires in COVID-19 (dated by TCRdb to 2018 to 2021). Regarding the study in general: The collaborator samples originated in the United States, Italy and Spain and spanned the acute and convalescent phases of COVID-19. Where available, HLA class I and class II types were taken from metadata supplied by the sample provider and were not determined by assay-based typing. The repertoires were released in a freely available public database meant as a resource for research on the immune response to SARS-CoV-2. Deeply sampled blood TCRbeta repertoires from subjects exposed to, actively infected with, or recovered from COVID-19 were included in the dataset. A de-identified subject ID, COVID-19 status, age in years and sex were almost always included in the sample metadata. The prospective study material was composed of cDNA or gDNA derived from T cells, B-cell-depleted T cells, or PBMCs. Samples came from the ongoing ImmuneRACE study (first 160 participants) plus 1,254 subjects from 6 global collaborators.

In Seattle, one collaborating source enrolled patients while the infection was active and tracked those patients longitudinally over the course of disease. Whole blood was collected in K2EDTA tubes by collaborating institutions according to the institutions' own protocols. For TCRbeta analysis, collaborator samples were shipped as frozen whole blood, as isolated PBMCs, or as DNA extracted from either sample type. TCRbeta CDR3 regions were amplified from genomic DNA by means of the immunoSEQ Assay, a bias-controlled multiplex PCR. In the original analysis: Nucleated cell counts per sample were estimated from amplification of reference gene primers within the assay. Sequence reads were collapsed and filtered to measure the absolute abundance of every unique TCRbeta CDR3 rearrangement. For each sample, productive Simpson clonality was calculated by taking the square root of Simpson's diversity index across productive rearrangements. The table comes from immuneACCESS by way of TCRdb, which keeps in-frame sequences with V and J called. Part of the clones is missing from these tables; in studies checked, under half for an unresolved V gene and the rest for unknown reasons. Clone size and V and J calls were adopted from that table, with D and trimming inferred from the DNA. The sample yields 85,000 to 100,000 clones; more than 80% were counted once. The ten biggest clones cover more than 4% of the sample.

The CDR3 holds 18 amino acids from the cysteine to the phenylalanine. This entry keeps only the CDR3 DNA: 54 bases, framed from base 1. The germline V end is reduced by 6 bases and the J end by 2 bases; junction bases left unmatched: 14. CDR1 and CDR2 are read off the germline V gene as SQVTM and ANQGSEA. This clone was seen just once. Its antigen is still unknown. Per-base qualities were not stored, and no clone one base away is much larger. Findings and caveats that apply to the study as a whole: The amount of clinical and demographic metadata varied by source and participant and was provided uncurated.

The clonotype was recovered from a man older than 75 with COVID-19, enrolled during active disease. The chain employs TRBV29-1 and TRBJ2-7; TRBD2 agrees with 15 junctional bases. The sequenced sample consisted of peripheral blood. The bases read TGCAGCGTCGCCGGACTAGCGGGGGGGCAGGGTGGAGCCTACGAGCAGTACTTC. Translated, it gives CSVAGLAGGQGGAYEQYF.